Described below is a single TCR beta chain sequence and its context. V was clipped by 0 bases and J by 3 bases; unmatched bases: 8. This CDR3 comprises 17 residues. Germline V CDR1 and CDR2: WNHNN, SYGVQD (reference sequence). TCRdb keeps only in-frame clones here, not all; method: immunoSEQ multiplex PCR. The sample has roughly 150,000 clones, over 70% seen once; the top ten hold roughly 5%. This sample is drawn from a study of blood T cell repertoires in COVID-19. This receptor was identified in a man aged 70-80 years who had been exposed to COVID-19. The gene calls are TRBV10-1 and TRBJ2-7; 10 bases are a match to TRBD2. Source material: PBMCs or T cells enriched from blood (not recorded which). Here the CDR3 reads CASSESIPPSGSYEQYF. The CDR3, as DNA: TGCGCCAGCAGTGAGTCGATTCCACCTAGCGGGAGCTACGAGCAGTACTTC.